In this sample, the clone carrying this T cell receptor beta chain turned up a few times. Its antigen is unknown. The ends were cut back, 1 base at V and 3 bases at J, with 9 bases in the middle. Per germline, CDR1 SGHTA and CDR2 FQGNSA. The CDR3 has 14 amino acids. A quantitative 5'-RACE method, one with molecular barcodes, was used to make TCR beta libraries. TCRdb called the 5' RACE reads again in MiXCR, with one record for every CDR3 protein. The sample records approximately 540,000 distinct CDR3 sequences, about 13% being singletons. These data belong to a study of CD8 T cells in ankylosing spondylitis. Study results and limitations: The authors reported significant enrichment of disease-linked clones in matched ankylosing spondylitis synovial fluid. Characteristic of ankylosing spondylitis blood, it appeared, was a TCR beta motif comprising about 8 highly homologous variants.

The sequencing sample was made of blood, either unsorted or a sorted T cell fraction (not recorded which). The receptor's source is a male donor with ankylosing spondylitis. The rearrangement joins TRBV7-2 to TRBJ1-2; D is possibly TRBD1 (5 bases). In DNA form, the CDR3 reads TGTGCCAGCAGCTTAGTAATAGGGGACTATGGCTACACCTTC. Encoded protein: CASSLVIGDYGYTF.